Shown below are 17 T cell receptor beta chains from a single sample sequenced in a study of identical twins. TCRdb redid the calling of the 5' RACE reads with MiXCR, one entry per CDR3 protein. Of approximately 700,000 distinct CDR3 sequences listed, about 20% are singletons. These data were also filed under a second study, of T cells expressing NK-cell markers.

Sequences were obtained from PBMCs. The receptor source for this set is a young woman in good health.

This clonotype was observed a handful of times. The rearrangement uses TRBV6-5 and TRBJ2-5; possible D gene TRBD2, 5 bases. CDR1 MNHEY and CDR2 SVGAGI come from the germline V gene. The V gene lost 7 bases and the J gene lost 7 bases, with 13 bases spanning the gap. This CDR3 region has 12 residues. As DNA, the CDR3 is TGTGCCAGCATGGAGGTTTGGGGGACCCAGTACTTC. Amino acid sequence: CASMEVWGTQYF.

This clonotype showed up just a few times. This sequence joins TRBV5-1 and TRBJ2-7; D possibly corresponds to TRBD1 (6 bases). Germline lookup yields CDR1 SGHRS and CDR2 YFSETQ. The CDR3 has 15 residues. V was trimmed by 3 bases and J by 3 bases, leaving 16 bases between them. In nucleotides, the CDR3 is TGCGCCAGCAGCTCAGCCCAGGGGAGATACTACGAGCAGTACTTC. Translated: CASSSAQGRYYEQYF.

This clonotype has just a few counts. This sequence joins TRBV6-5 and TRBJ1-2; TRBD1 matches 8 bases. Germline values: CDR1 MNHEY, CDR2 SVGAGI. The trim removed 2 bases at V and 7 bases at J, leaving 9 bases unmatched. This CDR3 comprises 15 residues. The CDR3 nucleotides read TGTGCCAGCAGTTACGCCGACAGGGGCCTCGTTGGCTACACCTTC. Its translation: CASSYADRGLVGYTF.

In its sample, this clonotype was seen many times. The V gene is TRBV12-3 or TRBV12-4, the J gene TRBJ2-7; possibly TRBD1 or TRBD2 for D (5 bases each). The CDR3 consists of 16 residues. Trimming stripped 3 bases from V and 1 base from J, with 16 bases between. For the CDR3, the DNA is TGTGCCAGCAGTTTCGCCCCCCGGGGCACATCCTACGAGCAGTACTTC. Translation: CASSFAPRGTSYEQYF.

The chain carries TRBV12-3 or TRBV12-4 and TRBJ2-7, with 9 bases lining up with TRBD2. Trimming removed 2 bases from V and 3 bases from J; junction bases left unmatched: 5. The length of the CDR3 is 15 residues. The CDR3 DNA reads as TGTGCCAGCAGTTTACTAGCGGGGCCCAACTACGAGCAGTACTTC. Translation: CASSLLAGPNYEQYF.

This sequence joins TRBV20-1 and TRBJ2-1, with 7 bases identical to TRBD1. This CDR3 contains 14 residues. Germline V gene sequence: CDR1 DFQATT, CDR2 SNEGSKA (reference sequence). V shed 6 bases and J 8 bases; nucleotides not matched to a gene: 13. CDR3 residues: CSADNHRGADEQFF. DNA of the CDR3: TGCAGTGCCGATAATCACAGGGGAGCTGATGAGCAGTTCTTC.

There are a few counts of this clonotype. This chain joins TRBV6-7 and TRBJ2-6, with 8 nucleotides matching TRBD2. TRBV6-7 is an ORF; its function is uncertain. Trimming removed 2 bases from V and 0 bases from J; junction bases left unmatched: 18. This CDR3 spans 22 amino acids. This chain's CDR3 is CASSYRARGGHSYLSGANVLTF. The CDR3 nucleotides are TGTGCCAGCAGTTACCGGGCTCGGGGGGGACATTCTTACCTCTCTGGGGCCAACGTCCTGACTTTC.

The CDR3 loop reads CASSLAGHSYEQYF. CDR3 DNA: TGCGCCAGCAGCTTGGCAGGTCATTCCTACGAGCAGTACTTC. This chain links TRBV5-1 with TRBJ2-7; the D is unclear. The CDR3 is 14 amino acids. V was clipped by 0 bases and J by 1 base, with 8 bases between them. Per the germline V gene, CDR1 is SGHRS and CDR2 is YFSETQ.

This clonotype was observed once. This rearrangement joins TRBV2 to TRBJ2-1, with a possible D match to TRBD1 (6 bases). The ends were cut back, 5 bases at V and 7 bases at J, with 12 bases in the middle. The CDR3 is 13 amino acids. The germline CDR1 and CDR2 sequences are SNHLY and FYNNEI. The CDR3 here is CASSSGTNNEQFF. CDR3 nucleotides: TGTGCCAGCAGTTCCGGGACAAATAATGAGCAGTTCTTC.

The gene calls are TRBV12-3 or TRBV12-4 and TRBJ2-1; 8 nucleotides match TRBD2. The CDR3 is 15 residues long. The J segment lost 6 bases and the V segment lost 7 bases, leaving 11 bases of the junction unmatched. CDR3: CASILDLAGLNEQFF. CDR3 DNA: TGTGCCAGCATCCTCGATTTAGCGGGGCTCAATGAGCAGTTCTTC.

J is TRBJ2-4 and V is TRBV20-1, with 8 bases matching TRBD2. The CDR3 runs 14 residues. V dropped 2 bases and J dropped 6; count of bases not matched to a gene: 6. CDR1 DFQATT and CDR2 SNEGSKA come from the germline V gene (reference sequence). The CDR3 DNA sequence: TGCAGTGCTAGAAGCGGGAGAGGGGGAAACATTCAGTACTTC. As protein: CSARSGRGGNIQYF.

This clonotype was counted between two and nine times. This chain joins TRBV7-9 and TRBJ2-5; 7 bases fit TRBD1. CDR1 and CDR2 (germline): SEHNR, FQNEAQ (reference sequence). The CDR3 runs 15 residues. V dropped 5 bases and J dropped 1; count of bases not matched to a gene: 7. The CDR3 protein is CASSRGRDSQETQYF. The CDR3 coding sequence is TGTGCCAGCAGCCGAGGACGGGACAGCCAAGAGACCCAGTACTTC.

This sequence joins TRBV7-9 and TRBJ2-3, with D perhaps matching TRBD2 (6 bases). Germline CDR1 is SEHNR and CDR2 is FQNEAQ (reference sequence). The CDR3 has 14 residues. V gave up 5 bases and J gave up 5 bases, with 14 bases separating them. DNA of the CDR3: TGTGCCAGCAGCGTGGAGGGTATTAAAGATACGCAGTATTTT. This sequence encodes CASSVEGIKDTQYF.

This clonotype has more than one count but fewer than ten. This chain uses TRBV19 with TRBJ2-1; TRBD1 is a possible D gene (5 bases). Trimming pared 4 bases from V and 3 bases from J, leaving 19 bases between. This CDR3 has 17 amino acids. The germline CDR1 and CDR2 sequences are LNHDA and SQIVND (reference sequence). The CDR3 nucleotides read TGTGCCAGTAGTACCTACCCCGGCAGGGAAGTCTACAATGAGCAGTTCTTC. Translation gives CASSTYPGREVYNEQFF.

Only a few counts were recorded for this clonotype. The J gene is TRBJ2-7, the V gene TRBV6-1, with 7 bases lining up with TRBD1. The trim removed 6 bases at V and 2 bases at J, leaving 10 bases unmatched. The CDR3 loop spans 15 amino acids. CDR1 and CDR2 from the germline V gene are MNHNS and SASEGT. CDR3 sequence (DNA): TGTGCCAGCAGAAATACAGGGGATGGAGCCTACGAGCAGTACTTC. Translating it yields CASRNTGDGAYEQYF.

The chain recombines TRBV4-3 with TRBJ2-3; D gene unclear. Germline V gives CDR1 LGHNA, CDR2 YSLEER. This CDR3 is 14 amino acids long. Trimming removed 1 base at V and 0 bases at J, with 5 bases between. CDR3 coding DNA: TGCGCCAGCAGCCAAGTTGGCAGCACAGATACGCAGTATTTT. The encoded protein is CASSQVGSTDTQYF.

Only one count was recorded for this clonotype. The V gene is TRBV4-3, the J gene TRBJ2-3; no firm D call. The CDR3 contains 13 residues. V was cut by 2 bases and J by 4 bases, with 7 bases left in between. CDR1 is LGHNA and CDR2 is YSLEER in the germline V gene. CDR3 protein: CASSQSRADTQYF. CDR3 nucleotide sequence: TGCGCCAGCAGCCAAAGTCGCGCAGATACGCAGTATTTT.